This is a list of T cell receptor beta chains from one sample in a study of regulatory dendritic cells for organ transplantation. Antigen specificity for these receptors is unknown. The method was immunoSEQ multiplex PCR; TCRdb's version includes in-frame clones alone and lacks a portion of them. The data hold approximately 12,000 clones, with just under 80% observed a single time. Sequencing was performed on naive CD8+ T cells from blood cultured with regulatory dendritic cells. These receptors all come from a human donor in good health. The CDR3 runs from the conserved cysteine through the conserved F or W. A D gene is named only where the DNA matches it firmly. Part of the rows lack a size; the others show once, few, many or a class for expanded clones.

j_call: TRBJ2-7; clone_size: -; v_call: TRBV15; d_call: -; cdr3_nt: TGTGCCACCAGCAGAGATGGGGGGGGGCCGACCTACGAGCAGTACTTC; cdr3_aa: CATSRDGGGPTYEQYF
j_call: TRBJ2-7; clone_size: -; v_call: TRBV19; d_call: -; cdr3_nt: TGTGCCAGTAGTATCACAGGTAGTCCAGGCTCCTACGAGCAGTACTTC; cdr3_aa: CASSITGSPGSYEQYF
j_call: TRBJ1-2; clone_size: -; v_call: TRBV7-9; d_call: -; cdr3_nt: TGTGCCAGCCGGAAGGGGGGGGAAGTAAACTATGGCTACACCTTC; cdr3_aa: CASRKGGEVNYGYTF
j_call: TRBJ1-2; clone_size: -; v_call: TRBV6-5; d_call: -; cdr3_nt: TGTGCCAGCAGTTACTCGATACACAGGCCCAACTATGGCTACACCTTC; cdr3_aa: CASSYSIHRPNYGYTF
j_call: TRBJ2-2; clone_size: -; v_call: TRBV6-5; d_call: TRBD2; cdr3_nt: TGTGCCAGCAGTTACTTAGCGGGGGGCGGGGAGCTGTTTTTT; cdr3_aa: CASSYLAGGGELFF
j_call: TRBJ1-5; clone_size: -; v_call: TRBV27; d_call: -; cdr3_nt: TGTGCCAGCAGTGAGGTTCAGCCCCAGCATTTT; cdr3_aa: CASSEVQPQHF
j_call: TRBJ2-3; clone_size: -; v_call: TRBV27; d_call: TRBD2; cdr3_nt: TGTGCCAGCCTAGCGGGGGGGCGGGGAGATACGCAGTATTTT; cdr3_aa: CASLAGGRGDTQYF
j_call: TRBJ2-4; clone_size: -; v_call: TRBV7-8; d_call: -; cdr3_nt: TGTGCCAGCAGCAACCTCCTTGGAGGCAAAAACATTCAGTACTTC; cdr3_aa: CASSNLLGGKNIQYF
j_call: TRBJ2-1; clone_size: -; v_call: TRBV21-1; d_call: -; cdr3_nt: TGTGCCAGCAGTCCGGGACAGGGGCACCATGAGCAGTTCTTC; cdr3_aa: CASSPGQGHHEQFF
j_call: TRBJ2-3; clone_size: once; v_call: TRBV27; d_call: -; cdr3_nt: TGTGCCAGCAGTTGGAGCTGGCCGCCCCGGGGCACAGATACGCAGTATTTT; cdr3_aa: CASSWSWPPRGTDTQYF
j_call: TRBJ2-7; clone_size: once; v_call: TRBV27; d_call: -; cdr3_nt: TGTGCCAGCAGTTTAATCGGGAGCTCCTACGAGCAGTACTTC; cdr3_aa: CASSLIGSSYEQYF
j_call: TRBJ2-5; clone_size: -; v_call: TRBV12-5; d_call: TRBD2; cdr3_nt: TGTGCTAGTGGTCCTAGCGGGGGGTCCTACCAAGAGACCCAGTACTTC; cdr3_aa: CASGPSGGSYQETQYF
j_call: TRBJ1-5; clone_size: -; v_call: TRBV6-6; d_call: TRBD1; cdr3_nt: TGTGCCAGCAGTTACTCGAGGGGGCCCAATCAGCCCCAGCATTTT; cdr3_aa: CASSYSRGPNQPQHF
j_call: TRBJ2-3; clone_size: -; v_call: TRBV2; d_call: -; cdr3_nt: TGTGCCAGCAGTAACTACCGGGGGACCACAGATACGCAGTATTTT; cdr3_aa: CASSNYRGTTDTQYF
j_call: TRBJ2-1; clone_size: -; v_call: TRBV9; d_call: -; cdr3_nt: TGTGCCAGCAGCGTAGGAGCGAGGGAATCCTACAATGAGCAGTTCTTC; cdr3_aa: CASSVGARESYNEQFF
j_call: TRBJ1-2; clone_size: -; v_call: TRBV6-6; d_call: TRBD1; cdr3_nt: TGTGCCAGCACCAACGACAGGGCTCTCTATGGCTACACCTTC; cdr3_aa: CASTNDRALYGYTF
j_call: TRBJ2-1; clone_size: -; v_call: TRBV2; d_call: TRBD1; cdr3_nt: TGTGCCAGAACAAGTTCTCCGGGACAGGGTAGATTTAGCTCCTACAATGAGCAGTTCTTC; cdr3_aa: CARTSSPGQGRFSSYNEQFF
j_call: TRBJ1-2; clone_size: -; v_call: TRBV6-5; d_call: -; cdr3_nt: TGTGCCACTTCTGCGGGGGGGCAGGGCTACACCTTC; cdr3_aa: CATSAGGQGYTF
j_call: TRBJ2-7; clone_size: few; v_call: TRBV4-2; d_call: -; cdr3_nt: TGTGCCAGCAGTCAGACTAGGGGAGCCTACGAGCAGTACTTC; cdr3_aa: CASSQTRGAYEQYF
j_call: TRBJ1-1; clone_size: few; v_call: TRBV7-2; d_call: -; cdr3_nt: TGTGCCAGCAGCTTAGCCAGCACTGAAGCTTTCTTT; cdr3_aa: CASSLASTEAFF
j_call: TRBJ2-7; clone_size: -; v_call: TRBV5-6; d_call: -; cdr3_nt: TGTGCCAGCAGCTTGCAAGGGGGAATCACCTACGAGCAGTACTTC; cdr3_aa: CASSLQGGITYEQYF
j_call: TRBJ2-1; clone_size: -; v_call: TRBV7-3; d_call: -; cdr3_nt: TGTGCCAGCAGCCTAGTGGGTTTTGAGCAGTTCTTC; cdr3_aa: CASSLVGFEQFF
j_call: TRBJ1-5; clone_size: -; v_call: TRBV15; d_call: -; cdr3_nt: TGTGCCACCAGCAGAGATCGGGCGGGGAAGGACCAGCCCCAGCATTTT; cdr3_aa: CATSRDRAGKDQPQHF
j_call: TRBJ2-1; clone_size: -; v_call: TRBV5-1; d_call: TRBD2; cdr3_nt: TGCGCCAGCAGCTCCAAGACTAGCTCAGGATTCTCCTACAATGAGCAGTTCTTC; cdr3_aa: CASSSKTSSGFSYNEQFF
j_call: TRBJ1-2; clone_size: few; v_call: TRBV29-1; d_call: TRBD1; cdr3_nt: TGCAGCGTTGGTGGGACAGCGTCTGGCTACACCTTC; cdr3_aa: CSVGGTASGYTF
j_call: TRBJ2-7; clone_size: -; v_call: TRBV5-5; d_call: -; cdr3_nt: TGTGCCAGCAGCCCCCGGGACATCTCCTACGAGCAGTACTTC; cdr3_aa: CASSPRDISYEQYF
j_call: TRBJ1-1; clone_size: -; v_call: TRBV13; d_call: TRBD1; cdr3_nt: TGTGCCAGCAGACCGGACAGGGTTCATGAAGCTTTCTTT; cdr3_aa: CASRPDRVHEAFF
j_call: TRBJ1-2; clone_size: -; v_call: TRBV27; d_call: -; cdr3_nt: TGTGCCAGCAGTTTAGGGGGGGTGAGTGGCTACACCTTC; cdr3_aa: CASSLGGVSGYTF
j_call: TRBJ2-1; clone_size: -; v_call: TRBV6-6; d_call: -; cdr3_nt: TGTGCCAGCAGTTACGCCGGGGGCTCCTACAATGAGCAGTTCTTC; cdr3_aa: CASSYAGGSYNEQFF
j_call: TRBJ1-4; clone_size: -; v_call: TRBV9; d_call: -; cdr3_nt: TGTGCCAGCAGCGTACGGGATGCTAATGAAAAACTGTTTTTT; cdr3_aa: CASSVRDANEKLFF
j_call: TRBJ1-2; clone_size: -; v_call: TRBV2; d_call: -; cdr3_nt: TGTGCCAGCCCCCAGGGGACGGGATATGGCTACACCTTC; cdr3_aa: CASPQGTGYGYTF
j_call: TRBJ1-1; clone_size: -; v_call: TRBV5-4; d_call: -; cdr3_nt: TGTGCCAGCAGCTTCCCCCAGGGGCGCGACACTGAAGCTTTCTTT; cdr3_aa: CASSFPQGRDTEAFF
j_call: TRBJ1-5; clone_size: -; v_call: TRBV19; d_call: -; cdr3_nt: TGTGCCAGTAGTATAGGAGGGAATCAGCCCCAGCATTTT; cdr3_aa: CASSIGGNQPQHF
j_call: TRBJ2-2; clone_size: -; v_call: TRBV11-2; d_call: TRBD1; cdr3_nt: TGTGCCAGCAGCTTAACCGGGACAGCGAACACCGGGGAGCTGTTTTTT; cdr3_aa: CASSLTGTANTGELFF
j_call: TRBJ2-1; clone_size: once; v_call: TRBV5-6; d_call: TRBD1; cdr3_nt: TGTGCCAGCAGCTTCGGGGACAGGGCTGGTGATGAGCAGTTCTTC; cdr3_aa: CASSFGDRAGDEQFF